This T cell receptor beta chain was identified during a study of cytomegalovirus exposure and HLA in healthy donors. At the level of the study: The same platform as the approximately 670 first-cohort repertoires was used for the 90 to 150 validation repertoires, a later analysis reported. Findings and limits, study-wide: About 150 TCR beta chains were listed as cytomegalovirus-associated. In vitro checks showed that a few CMV-associated chains really do target CMV antigens.

To note about this clone: No antigen is known for it.

Trimming pared 7 bases from V and 1 base from J, leaving 12 bases between. This CDR3 contains 13 residues. The V gene's germline CDR1 is SQVTM and CDR2 ANQGSEA. Data came from immunoSEQ multiplex PCR; TCRdb stores just in-frame clones and leaves some out. The profile shows about 110,000 clones, roughly 88% of them singletons. The rearrangement links TRBV29-1 to TRBJ2-3; the D gene is possibly TRBD2 (7 bases). This receptor was identified in a woman aged 18-35 years in good health and CMV-seronegative. Input material: PBMCs. As DNA, the CDR3 is TGCAGCGCCGGCGGGGGCCGCACAGATACGCAGTATTTT. Encoded protein: CSAGGGRTDTQYF.